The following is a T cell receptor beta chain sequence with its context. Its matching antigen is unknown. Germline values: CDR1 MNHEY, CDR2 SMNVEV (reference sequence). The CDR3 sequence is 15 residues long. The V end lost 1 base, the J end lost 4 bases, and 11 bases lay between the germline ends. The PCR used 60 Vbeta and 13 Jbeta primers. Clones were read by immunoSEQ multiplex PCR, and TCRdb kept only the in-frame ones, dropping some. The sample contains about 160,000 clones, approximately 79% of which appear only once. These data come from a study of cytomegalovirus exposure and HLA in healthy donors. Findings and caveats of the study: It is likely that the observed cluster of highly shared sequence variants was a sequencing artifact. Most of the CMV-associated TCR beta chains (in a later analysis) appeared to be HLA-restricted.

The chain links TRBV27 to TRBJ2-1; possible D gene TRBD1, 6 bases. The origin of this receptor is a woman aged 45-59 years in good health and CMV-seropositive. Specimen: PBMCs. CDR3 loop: CASSLFPDSYNEQFF. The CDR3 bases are TGTGCCAGCAGTTTATTCCCGGACAGTTACAATGAGCAGTTCTTC.